The 21 T cell receptor beta chains given below trace back to one sample, sequenced in a study of T cell changes during pregnancy in multiple sclerosis. Sequencing used immunoSEQ multiplex PCR; TCRdb keeps in-frame clones, though not all of them. The table has about 80,000 clones, around 90% seen once; the top ten hold about 3%. This material consisted of peripheral blood, taken before pregnancy. Receptor source: a female donor with multiple sclerosis, enrolled in a pregnancy study.

The sample holds a few counts of this clone. This sample also contains other DNA sequences that code for the same CDR3. This chain connects TRBV6-6 to TRBJ1-1; TRBD1 matches at 7 bases. Trimming cost V 2 bases and J 2 bases; bases outside gene matches: 2. Germline CDR1 is MNHNY and CDR2 is SVGAGI (reference sequence). The CDR3 totals 14 residues. The CDR3, as DNA: TGTGCCAGCAGTTACGGGACAGCAAACACTGAAGCTTTCTTT. It encodes CASSYGTANTEAFF.

V and J are TRBV27 and TRBJ1-1; the D gene is possibly TRBD1 (5 bases). Germline V gene lookup returns CDR1 MNHEY and CDR2 SMNVEV (reference sequence). Trimming took off 5 bases at V and 1 base at J, with 11 bases between the two ends. The CDR3 extends over 14 amino acids. The CDR3: CASSTRQKNTEAFF. CDR3 DNA: TGTGCCAGCAGTACACGACAGAAGAACACTGAAGCTTTCTTT.

In this sample, this clone turned up once. V and J are TRBV9 and TRBJ2-7; 9 bases map to TRBD2. The V segment lost 0 bases and the J segment 3 bases; nucleotides outside the gene matches: 10. Germline V gene lookup returns CDR1 SGDLS and CDR2 YYNGEE. This CDR3 comprises 17 residues. CDR3 amino acids: CASSVVPQAGGYYEQYF. CDR3 bases: TGTGCCAGCAGCGTAGTTCCGCAAGCGGGAGGTTACTACGAGCAGTACTTC.

Only a few counts were recorded for this clone. The chain recombines TRBV28 with TRBJ1-1; 7 bases align to TRBD1. The CDR3 is made up of 15 amino acids. Germline CDR1 is MDHEN and CDR2 is SYDVKM. J lost 1 base, V lost 3 bases, and 5 bases had no gene match. CDR3: CASSFTGATNTEAFF. DNA for the CDR3: TGTGCCAGCAGTTTCACAGGGGCCACGAACACTGAAGCTTTCTTT.

The genes are TRBV28 and TRBJ1-5; 8 bases are a match to TRBD1. With V trimmed by 6 bases and J by 0 bases, 4 bases remained unmatched. Germline V lookup: CDR1 MDHEN, CDR2 SYDVKM. There are 15 residues in the CDR3. The CDR3, as DNA: TGTGCCAGCAGGCTGACAGGGGATAGCAATCAGCCCCAGCATTTT. This encodes CASRLTGDSNQPQHF.

A note on this clone: At one end the junction does not follow the germline gene, possibly because of a read error. The chain recombines TRBV2 with TRBJ2-7; 8 positions match TRBD2. The length of the CDR3 is 13 residues. The germline CDR1 and CDR2 sequences are SNHLY and FYNNEI. DNA of the CDR3: TGTGCCAGCATCACCCTTCGGGGGGGGGACTTAGACTTC. It yields the protein CASITLRGGDLDF.

The J gene is TRBJ2-3, the V gene TRBV6-6; no reliable D call. Trimming left V 2 bases short and J 2 bases short, with 8 bases between. CDR3 length equals 14 residues. Germline V gives CDR1 MNHNY, CDR2 SVGAGI (reference sequence). This CDR3 reads CASSYGQATDTQYF. CDR3 nucleotide sequence: TGTGCCAGCAGTTACGGGCAGGCCACAGATACGCAGTATTTT.

This chain joins TRBV5-1 and TRBJ2-7, with D possibly matching TRBD2 (5 bases). Germline V gene data show CDR1 as SGHRS and CDR2 as YFSETQ. The CDR3 extends over 13 amino acids. The V and J ends lost 4 bases and 3 bases respectively, with 11 bases between them. This CDR3 is CASSLTSLYEQYF. CDR3 sequence (DNA): TGCGCCAGCAGCCTTACTAGTCTCTACGAGCAGTACTTC.

V and J are TRBV27 and TRBJ2-2; D unresolved. The CDR3 sequence is 13 residues long. V gave up 6 bases and J gave up 2 bases, with 7 bases separating them. The V gene's germline CDR1 is MNHEY and CDR2 SMNVEV (reference sequence). This chain's CDR3 is CASSTENTGELFF. In DNA, the CDR3 is TGTGCCAGCAGCACAGAAAACACCGGGGAGCTGTTTTTT.

This chain connects TRBV5-1 to TRBJ2-5; D uncertain. CDR3 length equals 13 residues. V gave up 0 bases and J gave up 5 bases, with 8 bases separating them. The V gene's germline CDR1 is SGHRS and CDR2 YFSETQ. The CDR3 nucleotides read TGCGCCAGCAGCTTGGCCCCGGTTGAGACCCAGTACTTC. This encodes CASSLAPVETQYF.

The genes are TRBV5-1 and TRBJ1-1; 8 nucleotides line up with TRBD1. CDR1 SGHRS and CDR2 YFSETQ come from the germline V gene. V dropped 6 bases and J dropped 7; count of bases not matched to a gene: 11. This CDR3 region has 14 residues. The CDR3: CASTQTAGTGEAFF. The CDR3 coding sequence is TGCGCCAGCACTCAAACTGCCGGGACAGGTGAAGCTTTCTTT.

A single count supports this clone. Different DNA sequences within this sample yield the same CDR3. The rearrangement uses TRBV19 and TRBJ2-7; tentatively, D is TRBD2 (6 bases). CDR1 is LNHDA and CDR2 is SQIVND in the germline V gene (reference sequence). CDR3 length equals 12 residues. Trimming cost V 1 base and J 7 bases, with 8 bases left between them. The CDR3 loop is CASSIGGAEQYF. The CDR3 DNA reads TGTGCCAGTAGTATAGGCGGGGCGGAGCAGTACTTC.

CDR3 sequence: CASSLGRLAGGAGQETQYF. DNA of the CDR3: TGTGCCAGCAGCTTAGGTCGACTAGCGGGAGGAGCGGGACAAGAGACCCAGTACTTC. The J gene is TRBJ2-5, the V gene TRBV11-3; 13 positions match TRBD2. Germline V gene lookup returns CDR1 SGHNT and CDR2 YENEEA. The CDR3 loop spans 19 amino acids. V lost 1 base and J lost 2; bases outside the gene matches: 10.

V is TRBV6-1 and J is TRBJ1-2; 8 bases map to TRBD1. CDR3 size: 13 residues. The germline V gene encodes CDR1 MNHNS and CDR2 SASEGT. Unmatched junction bases numbered 5, after V lost 3 bases and J lost 8 bases. CDR3 DNA: TGTGCCAGCAGTGATGGACAGGGTAGAGGCTACACCTTC. It yields the protein CASSDGQGRGYTF.

The chain uses TRBV6-5 and TRBJ2-7, with 9 bases that match TRBD1. The CDR3 extends over 14 amino acids. Germline V lookup: CDR1 MNHEY, CDR2 SVGAGI. With V trimmed by 6 bases and J by 4 bases, 7 bases remained unmatched. CDR3: CASRASGTGYEQYF. The CDR3 DNA is TGTGCCAGCAGGGCTTCCGGGACAGGGTACGAGCAGTACTTC.

This clone came up once. The chain combines TRBV6-5 with TRBJ2-7, with TRBD1 as a possible D gene (6 bases). CDR1 and CDR2 from the germline V gene are MNHEY and SVGAGI. V lost 6 bases, J lost 3 bases, and 12 bases lay in between. CDR3 length: 13 amino acids. DNA for the CDR3: TGTGCCAGCAGCCGTGGACAGCTCTACGAGCAGTACTTC. The encoded protein is CASSRGQLYEQYF.

The rearrangement uses TRBV21-1 and TRBJ2-5; TRBD2 was called by the table and not checked on the DNA. TRBV21-1 is a pseudogene. The CDR3 is 19 residues long. Written as DNA, the CDR3 is TGTGCCAGCAGCAAAGCGGGGCGCCTAGCGGGAACAGCAGCAGAGACCCAGTACTTC. Protein product: CASSKAGRLAGTAAETQYF.

The V gene is TRBV4-2, the J gene TRBJ1-2, with D hard to call. V lost 0 bases, J lost 7 bases, and 12 bases lay in between. The germline gives CDR1 LGHNA, CDR2 YNFKEQ. CDR3 size: 14 residues. This CDR3 reads CASSQDGREGGYTF. CDR3 nucleotides: TGTGCCAGCAGCCAAGATGGAAGGGAGGGTGGCTACACCTTC.

This chain connects TRBV4-1 to TRBJ2-7, with 13 bases fitting TRBD2. In germline, CDR1 is MGHRA, CDR2 YSYEKL. The junction had 3 bases not matched to a gene; V was cut back by 4 bases and J by 3 bases. This CDR3 has 15 residues. The CDR3 here is CASSRRTSGSYEQYF. The CDR3 coding sequence is TGCGCCAGCAGCCGGAGGACTAGCGGGAGCTACGAGCAGTACTTC.

This clone was detected only a few times. The rearrangement uses TRBV5-1 and TRBJ1-3; D may be TRBD1 (6 bases). The V and J ends lost 4 bases and 0 bases respectively, with 14 bases between them. The CDR3 has 16 amino acids. The germline CDR1 and CDR2 sequences are SGHRS and YFSETQ. Here the CDR3 reads CASSKDTGNSGNTIYF. The CDR3, as DNA: TGCGCCAGCAGCAAGGACACAGGGAACTCTGGAAACACCATATATTTT.

This clone occurred a few times. The genes are TRBV21-1 and TRBJ2-7; the table gives TRBD1 as D, unverified against the DNA. TRBV21-1 is assigned pseudogene status. The CDR3 loop spans 15 amino acids. The CDR3 is CASSRYRTVPHEQYF. In DNA, the CDR3 is TGTGCCAGCAGCAGATACCGGACAGTGCCTCACGAGCAGTACTTC.